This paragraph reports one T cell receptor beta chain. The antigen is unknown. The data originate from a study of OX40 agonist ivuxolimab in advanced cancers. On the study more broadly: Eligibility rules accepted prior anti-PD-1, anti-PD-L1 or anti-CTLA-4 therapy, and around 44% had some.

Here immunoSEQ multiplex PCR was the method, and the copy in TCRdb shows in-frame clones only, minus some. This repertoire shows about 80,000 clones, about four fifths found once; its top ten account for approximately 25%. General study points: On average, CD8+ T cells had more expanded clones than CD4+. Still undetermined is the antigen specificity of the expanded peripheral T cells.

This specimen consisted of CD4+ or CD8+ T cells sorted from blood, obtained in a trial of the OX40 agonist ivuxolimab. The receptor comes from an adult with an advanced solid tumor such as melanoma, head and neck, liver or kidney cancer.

This CDR3 reads CASRDRPYSNQPQHF. CDR3 DNA: TGTGCCAGCAGGGACAGACCTTATAGCAATCAGCCCCAGCATTTT. V and J are TRBV6-5 and TRBJ1-5; D is perhaps TRBD1 (6 bases). Trimming removed 6 bases from V and 0 bases from J, with 12 bases in between. Looked up from germline, CDR1 is MNHEY and CDR2 is SVGAGI. This CDR3 has 15 amino acids.